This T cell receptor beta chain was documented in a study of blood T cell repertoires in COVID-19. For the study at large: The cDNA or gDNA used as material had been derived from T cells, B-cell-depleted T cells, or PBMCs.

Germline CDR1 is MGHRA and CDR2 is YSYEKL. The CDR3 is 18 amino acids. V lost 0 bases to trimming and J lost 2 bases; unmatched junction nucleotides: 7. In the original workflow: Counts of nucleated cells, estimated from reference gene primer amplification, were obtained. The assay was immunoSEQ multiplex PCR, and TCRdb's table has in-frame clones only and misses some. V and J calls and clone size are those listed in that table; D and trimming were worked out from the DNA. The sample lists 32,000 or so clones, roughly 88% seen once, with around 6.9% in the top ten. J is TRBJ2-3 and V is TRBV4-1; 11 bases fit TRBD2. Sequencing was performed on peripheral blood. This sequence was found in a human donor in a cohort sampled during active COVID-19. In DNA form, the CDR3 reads TGCGCCAGCAGCCAAGATGCTAGCGGGAGGTCTCTCACAGATACGCAGTATTTT. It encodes CASSQDASGRSLTDTQYF.